This TCR beta chain was obtained from a study of technical replicates of blood from a few donors. Profiling relied on immunoSEQ multiplex PCR, and the TCRdb table lists in-frame clones only, not all of them. The table records over 15,000 clones, approximately 87% of them present only once. The V gene lost 5 bases and the J gene lost 4 bases, with 15 bases spanning the gap. The CDR3 sequence is 14 residues long. The germline V gene encodes CDR1 SGHRS and CDR2 YFSETQ. This sequence was found in a human donor in good health. The V gene is TRBV5-1, the J gene TRBJ1-2; D remains unclear. The source material was PBMCs. As DNA, the CDR3 is TGCGCCAGCAGTCCCGCGGGCGTTTCCTATGGCTACACCTTC. Amino acids: CASSPAGVSYGYTF.